Detailed here is one TCR beta chain. Its antigen is unknown. This record comes from a study of shared clonotypes between healthy human individuals. CD4+ cell separation produced CD45RA+ naive and CD45RA-negative memory subsets. General study points: Naive subsets usually exceeded memory subsets in estimated richness.

This CDR3 is built from 13 residues. Per germline, CDR1 MDHEN and CDR2 SYDVKM. V gave up 7 bases and J gave up 4 bases; unmatched junction bases: 6. Clones were read by immunoSEQ multiplex PCR, and TCRdb kept only the in-frame ones, dropping some. The sample consists of under 2.5 million clones, around 93% of them appearing once. The chain couples TRBV28 to TRBJ2-5, with TRBD1 matching over 7 bases. The sequence derives from a man younger than 35 in good health. Some clones in this sample may be carry-over from other donors' samples. Sequenced sample: naive CD4+ T cells from PBMCs. As for subset: CD45RA+ positively selected. This CDR3 is CASTVGQRETQYF. CDR3 nucleotides: TGTGCCAGCACCGTGGGACAGCGAGAGACCCAGTACTTC.